This T cell receptor (beta chain) was sequenced for a study of blood T cell repertoires in COVID-19 (TCRdb year 2020). For context, the study as a whole: The collaborator samples originated in the United States, Italy and Spain and spanned the acute and convalescent phases of COVID-19. Deeply sampled blood TCRbeta repertoires from subjects exposed to, actively infected with, or recovered from COVID-19 were included in the dataset. The prospective study material was composed of cDNA or gDNA derived from T cells, B-cell-depleted T cells, or PBMCs. The repertoires were released in a freely available public database meant as a resource for research on the immune response to SARS-CoV-2. Sample metadata almost always included a de-identified subject ID, COVID-19 status, age in years and sex. Where available, HLA class I and class II types were obtained from metadata supplied by the sample provider rather than from assay-based typing. The samples were drawn from two sources: the first 160 participants of the ongoing ImmuneRACE study, and approximately 1,300 subjects contributed by 6 global collaborators. General findings and caveats noted by the study authors: The quantity of clinical and demographic metadata differed by source and by participant and was supplied without curation.

Regarding this clone: The antigen this receptor binds is unknown. Base quality data are lacking; no much larger clone is found one base away.

Collaborating institutions collected whole blood in K2EDTA tubes following their own protocols. For TCRbeta analysis, collaborators shipped samples in one of three forms: frozen whole blood, isolated PBMCs, or DNA extracted from either of those sample types. The germline V gene supplies CDR1 SGHTA and CDR2 FQGNSA. V is cut by 5 bases and J by 0 bases, and the space between the germline ends is 11 bases. Reading from cysteine to phenylalanine, the CDR3 counts 15 amino acids. Just the 45-base CDR3 DNA is kept, in frame starting at base 1. TCRbeta CDR3 regions were amplified from genomic DNA using the immunoSEQ Assay, a bias-controlled multiplex PCR. The authors' analysis ran thus. The number of nucleated cells in each sample was estimated by amplification of reference gene primers within the assay. Sequence reads were collapsed and filtered to measure the absolute abundance of every unique TCRbeta CDR3 rearrangement. For each sample, productive Simpson clonality was calculated as the square root of Simpson's diversity index across productive rearrangements. In TCRdb, the immuneACCESS table is reduced to in-frame sequences with V and J assigned. These tables do not hold every clone; where another copy was compared, an unresolved V gene accounts for under half, and the others remain unexplained. The V and J calls and the clone size are those of that table, but D and trimming were determined from the DNA. This sample comprises hundreds of thousands of clones, just under 85% of them detected only once. The ten largest clones represent around 4.1% of the sample.

The receptor was isolated from a woman aged 45 to 65 with active or convalescent COVID-19. Sequences were obtained from peripheral blood. The sequence is built from TRBV7-2 and TRBJ2-1; the D segment cannot be called with confidence. The CDR3 reads as follows: CASSPTLSSYNEQFF. The base sequence is TGTGCCAGCAGCCCGACACTGAGCTCCTACAATGAGCAGTTCTTC.